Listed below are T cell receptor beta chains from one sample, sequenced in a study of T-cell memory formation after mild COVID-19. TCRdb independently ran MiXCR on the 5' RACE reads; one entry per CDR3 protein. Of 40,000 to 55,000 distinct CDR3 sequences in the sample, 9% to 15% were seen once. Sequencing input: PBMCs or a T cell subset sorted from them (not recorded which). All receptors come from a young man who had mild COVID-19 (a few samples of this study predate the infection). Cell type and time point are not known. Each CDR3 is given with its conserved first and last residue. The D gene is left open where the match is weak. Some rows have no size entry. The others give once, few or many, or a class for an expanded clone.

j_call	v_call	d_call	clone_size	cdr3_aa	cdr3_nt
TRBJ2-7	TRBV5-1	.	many	CASSEPYPDLGRYEQYF	TGCGCCAGCAGCGAGCCCTACCCGGATTTGGGGAGGTACGAGCAGTACTTC
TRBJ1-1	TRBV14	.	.	CASSPRLDGEAFF	TGTGCCAGCAGCCCCCGTTTAGATGGTGAAGCTTTCTTT
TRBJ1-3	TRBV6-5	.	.	CASSWVAAGNTIYF	TGTGCCAGCAGTTGGGTAGCGGCTGGAAACACCATATATTTT
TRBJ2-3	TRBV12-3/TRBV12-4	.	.	CASSLNGNTDTQYF	TGTGCCAGCAGTTTAAATGGAAACACAGATACGCAGTATTTT
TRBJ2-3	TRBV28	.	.	CASSPGVTTDTQYF	TGTGCCAGCAGTCCGGGGGTAACTACAGATACGCAGTATTTT
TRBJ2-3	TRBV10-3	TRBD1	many	CAISEGTGGADTQYF	TGTGCCATCAGTGAAGGGACAGGGGGGGCAGATACGCAGTATTTT
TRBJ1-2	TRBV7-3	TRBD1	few	CASSAPHGQGISGYTF	TGTGCCAGCAGCGCCCCACATGGACAGGGGATCAGTGGCTACACCTTC
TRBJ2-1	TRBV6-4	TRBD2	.	CASSVGGGAYNEQFF	TGTGCCAGCAGTGTTGGCGGGGGGGCGTACAATGAGCAGTTCTTC
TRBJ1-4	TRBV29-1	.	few	CSVGGGEREKLFF	TGCAGCGTTGGGGGCGGTGAGCGCGAAAAACTGTTTTTT
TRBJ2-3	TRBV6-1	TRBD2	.	CASSEGTSGGADTQYF	TGTGCCAGCAGTGAAGGGACTAGCGGGGGGGCAGATACGCAGTATTTT
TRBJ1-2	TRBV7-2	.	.	CASSHPTRGYTF	TGTGCCAGCAGCCACCCTACCCGGGGCTACACCTTC
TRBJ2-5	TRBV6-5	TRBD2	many	CASSYTSGGPETQYF	TGTGCCAGCAGTTACACTAGCGGGGGGCCTGAGACCCAGTACTTC
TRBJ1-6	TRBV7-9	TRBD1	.	CASSPRTGGDSPLHF	TGTGCCAGCAGCCCTCGGACAGGAGGGGATTCACCCCTCCACTTT
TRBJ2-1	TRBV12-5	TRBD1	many	CASGLTGTGEDEQFF	TGTGCTAGTGGTTTGACCGGGACAGGGGAAGATGAGCAGTTCTTC
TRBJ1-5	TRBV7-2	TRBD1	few	CASRQGQTNQPQHF	TGTGCCAGCAGACAGGGACAGACAAATCAGCCCCAGCATTTT
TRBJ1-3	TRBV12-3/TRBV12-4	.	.	CASIPFTGTVSGNTIYF	TGTGCCAGTATACCGTTTACAGGGACTGTGTCTGGAAACACCATATATTTT
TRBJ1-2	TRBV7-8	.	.	CASSPRREGPKGYTF	TGTGCCAGCAGCCCGCGAAGGGAGGGGCCTAAAGGCTACACCTTC
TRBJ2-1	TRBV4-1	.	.	CASSGESGNEQLF	TGCGCCAGCAGCGGGGAAAGTGGGAATGAGCAGTTATTC
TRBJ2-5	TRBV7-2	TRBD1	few	CASRLQEGDRAETQYF	TGTGCCAGCAGACTTCAGGAAGGGGACAGGGCGGAGACCCAGTACTTC
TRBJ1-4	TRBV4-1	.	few	CASSQVGTTNEKLFF	TGCGCCAGCAGCCAAGTTGGGACGACTAATGAAAAACTGTTTTTT
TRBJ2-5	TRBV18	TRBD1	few	CASSVGQGVQTQYF	TGTGCCAGCTCAGTGGGACAGGGGGTGCAGACCCAGTACTTC
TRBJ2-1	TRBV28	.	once	CASSPRDRETFF	TGTGCCAGCAGTCCCCGAGACCGGGAGACGTTCTTC
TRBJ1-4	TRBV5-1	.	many	CASSSDITNEKLFF	TGCGCCAGCAGCTCGGACATAACTAATGAAAAACTGTTTTTT
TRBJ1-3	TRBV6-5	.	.	CASSYQATSGNTIYF	TGTGCCAGCAGTTACCAGGCAACCTCTGGAAACACCATATATTTT
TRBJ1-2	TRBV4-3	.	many	CASSQDYGLAYGYTF	TGCGCCAGCAGCCAAGATTACGGGTTGGCCTATGGCTACACCTTC
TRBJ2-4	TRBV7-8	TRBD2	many	CASSFERGNIQYF	TGTGCCAGCAGCTTCGAGCGGGGAAACATTCAGTACTTC
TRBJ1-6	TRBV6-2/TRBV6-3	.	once	CASSYQPGSGLHF	TGTGCCAGCAGTTACCAGCCGGGCTCCGGCCTCCACTTT
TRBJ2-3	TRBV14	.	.	CASSQGGGRQYF	TGTGCCAGCAGCCAAGGTGGGGGAAGGCAGTATTTT
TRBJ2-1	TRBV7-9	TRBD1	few	CASSLLTGFFNEQFF	TGTGCCAGCAGCTTATTGACAGGGTTTTTCAATGAGCAGTTCTTC
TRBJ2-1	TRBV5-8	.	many	CASSLGTRRAYNEQFF	TGTGCCAGCAGCTTGGGCACCCGTCGGGCCTACAATGAGCAGTTCTTC
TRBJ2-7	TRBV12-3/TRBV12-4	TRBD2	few	CASSLSSGGVYEQYF	TGTGCCAGCAGTTTATCTAGCGGGGGCGTCTACGAGCAGTACTTC
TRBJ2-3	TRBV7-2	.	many	CASSLVDGSTDTQYF	TGTGCCAGCAGCTTAGTGGACGGGAGCACAGATACGCAGTATTTT
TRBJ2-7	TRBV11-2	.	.	CASSLAGIDYEQYF	TGTGCCAGCAGCTTAGCGGGGATCGACTACGAGCAGTACTTC
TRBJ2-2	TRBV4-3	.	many	CASSRVLRRANTGELFF	TGCGCCAGCAGCCGGGTTTTGAGGAGAGCGAACACCGGGGAGCTGTTTTTT
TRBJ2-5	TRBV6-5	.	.	CASSYRRGQETQYF	TGTGCCAGCAGTTACCGGCGGGGCCAAGAGACCCAGTACTTC
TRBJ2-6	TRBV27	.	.	CASSLTGAGANVLTF	TGTGCCAGCAGTTTAACGGGGGCAGGGGCCAACGTCCTGACTTTC
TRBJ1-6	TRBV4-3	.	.	CASSQGSGSSYNSPLHF	TGCGCCAGCAGCCAAGGGTCGGGGAGCTCCTATAATTCACCCCTCCACTTT
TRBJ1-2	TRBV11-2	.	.	CASSLLSPRTANYGYTF	TGTGCCAGCAGCTTATTATCCCCCCGGACAGCCAACTATGGCTACACCTTC
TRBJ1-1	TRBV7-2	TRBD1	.	CASSRWDRGLSNTEAFF	TGTGCCAGCAGCCGTTGGGACAGGGGGCTATCGAACACTGAAGCTTTCTTT
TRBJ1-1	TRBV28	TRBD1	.	CASSWGGQGEAFF	TGTGCCAGCAGTTGGGGGGGACAGGGCGAAGCTTTCTTT
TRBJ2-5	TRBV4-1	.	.	CASSSSGVGFTQYF	TGCGCCAGCAGTTCCTCGGGAGTGGGATTTACCCAGTACTTC
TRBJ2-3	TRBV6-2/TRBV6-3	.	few	CASAYRVDTDTQYF	TGTGCCAGCGCCTACAGGGTGGATACAGATACGCAGTATTTT
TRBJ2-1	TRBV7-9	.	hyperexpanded	CASSPRAGKGEQFF	TGTGCCAGCAGCCCAAGGGCAGGGAAGGGTGAGCAGTTCTTC
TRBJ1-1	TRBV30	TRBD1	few	CAWSVVQGALGTEAFF	TGTGCCTGGAGTGTAGTACAGGGGGCTTTAGGCACTGAAGCTTTCTTT
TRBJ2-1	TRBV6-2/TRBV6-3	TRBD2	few	CASSSPVAGGDYNEQFF	TGTGCCAGCAGTTCCCCCGTAGCGGGGGGAGACTACAATGAGCAGTTCTTC
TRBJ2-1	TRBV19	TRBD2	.	CASKWVAGGINEQFF	TGTGCCAGTAAATGGGTCGCGGGAGGAATCAATGAGCAGTTCTTC
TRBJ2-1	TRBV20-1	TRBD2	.	CRARAGTSGEEQFF	TGCCGTGCCCGCGCCGGGACTAGCGGGGAAGAGCAGTTCTTC
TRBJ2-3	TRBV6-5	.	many	CASRPFPGDTGDTQYF	TGTGCCAGCAGGCCCTTCCCGGGGGACACAGGAGATACGCAGTATTTT
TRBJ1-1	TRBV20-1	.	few	CRPDEAFF	TGCAGACCCGATGAAGCTTTCTTT
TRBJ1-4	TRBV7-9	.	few	CASSSLDEKLFF	TGTGCCAGCAGTTCCCTCGATGAAAAACTGTTTTTT
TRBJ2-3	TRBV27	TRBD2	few	CASKHGGVSTDTQYF	TGTGCCAGCAAACACGGGGGGGTAAGCACAGATACGCAGTATTTT
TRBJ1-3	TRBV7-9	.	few	CASSFRELGNTIYF	TGTGCCAGCAGCTTTCGAGAATTAGGAAACACCATATATTTT
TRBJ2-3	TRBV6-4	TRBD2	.	CASSGTSGGPTDTQYF	TGTGCCAGCAGTGGGACTAGCGGGGGCCCCACAGATACGCAGTATTTT
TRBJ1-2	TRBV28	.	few	CASRGTPYGYTF	TGTGCCAGCAGAGGGACCCCCTATGGCTACACCTTC
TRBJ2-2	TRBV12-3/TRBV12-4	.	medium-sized	CASSLGASTGELFF	TGTGCCAGCAGTTTAGGTGCCAGCACCGGGGAGCTGTTTTTT
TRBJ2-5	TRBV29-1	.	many	CSVGPLGQETQYF	TGCAGCGTTGGCCCGCTAGGGCAAGAGACCCAGTACTTC
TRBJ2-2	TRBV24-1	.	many	CATSDPGSRRELFF	TGTGCCACCAGTGATCCCGGGTCCCGGAGGGAGCTGTTTTTT
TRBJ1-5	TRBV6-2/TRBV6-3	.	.	CASSSGGQPQHF	TGTGCCAGCAGTTCGGGAGGTCAGCCCCAGCATTTT
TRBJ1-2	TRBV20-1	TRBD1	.	CSVRQGGYGYTF	TGCAGTGTACGACAGGGGGGCTATGGCTACACCTTC
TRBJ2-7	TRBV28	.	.	CASSAPYGHSSYEQYF	TGTGCCAGCAGCGCTCCATACGGACATAGCTCCTACGAGCAGTACTTC